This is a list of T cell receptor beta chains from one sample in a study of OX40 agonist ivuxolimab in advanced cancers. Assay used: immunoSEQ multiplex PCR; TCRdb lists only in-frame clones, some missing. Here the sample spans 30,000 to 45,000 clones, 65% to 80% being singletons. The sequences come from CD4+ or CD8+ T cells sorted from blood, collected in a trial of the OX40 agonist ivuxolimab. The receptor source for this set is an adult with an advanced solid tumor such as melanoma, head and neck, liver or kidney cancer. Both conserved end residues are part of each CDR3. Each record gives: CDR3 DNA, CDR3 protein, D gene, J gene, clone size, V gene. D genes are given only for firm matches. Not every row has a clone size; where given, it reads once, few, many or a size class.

TGTGCCAGCAGCTCGATAGCGCTAGCGGGAGGGTACAATGAGCAGTTCTTC	CASSSIALAGGYNEQFF	TRBD2	TRBJ2-1	once	TRBV7-8
TGTGCCACCGTAAATGAAAAACTGTTTTTT	CATVNEKLFF	.	TRBJ1-4	.	TRBV6-1
TGTGCCAGCAGCTTGGGACTAGCGGGCGCCTACGAGCAGTACTTC	CASSLGLAGAYEQYF	TRBD2	TRBJ2-7	.	TRBV7-2
TGTGCCAGCAGCCCCGAAAAGGTCTCACCCCTCCACTTT	CASSPEKVSPLHF	.	TRBJ1-6	.	TRBV5-4
TGTGCCAGCAGTTTGGGGAGGTGGGGGACCGGAGAGACCCAGTACTTC	CASSLGRWGTGETQYF	.	TRBJ2-5	.	TRBV27
TGTGCCAGCAGCCTATCTATCAGGACAGGGGGGAACACTGAAGCTTTCTTT	CASSLSIRTGGNTEAFF	TRBD1	TRBJ1-1	.	TRBV11-2
TGTGCCAGCAGCCGACGGACAGGGGGACGCACAGATACGCAGTATTTT	CASSRRTGGRTDTQYF	TRBD1	TRBJ2-3	.	TRBV5-6
TGTGCCAGCAGTGGCCGGGGCCTATCTGGAAACACCATATATTTT	CASSGRGLSGNTIYF	.	TRBJ1-3	.	TRBV6-6
TGTGCCAGCACTGGTTGGGGGGAGCAGTACTTC	CASTGWGEQYF	.	TRBJ2-7	.	TRBV6-6
TGTGCAGCGGGAGCGACCCAGGCTTGGAATGAGCAGTTCTTC	CAAGATQAWNEQFF	TRBD2	TRBJ2-1	.	TRBV4-2
TGCGCCAGCAGCCATACCGGGACTAGCGGGAGGGCCGATTTGGGTTACGAGCAGTACTTC	CASSHTGTSGRADLGYEQYF	TRBD2	TRBJ2-7	.	TRBV4-1
TGTGCCAGCAGCTTAATGGGGTCGGGCACTGAAGCTTTCTTT	CASSLMGSGTEAFF	.	TRBJ1-1	.	TRBV7-9
TGTGCCAGCTCACCCGGCGTGGAGCTCGAGCAGTACTTC	CASSPGVELEQYF	.	TRBJ2-7	.	TRBV18
TGTGCCAGTACCTATCCGGGACTCCCCAATGAGCAGTTCTTC	CASTYPGLPNEQFF	.	TRBJ2-1	.	TRBV19
TGTGCCAGCAGCTTTAGTAGTAGTCCCACTAATGAGCAGTTCTTC	CASSFSSSPTNEQFF	.	TRBJ2-1	.	TRBV7-8
TGTGCCACCAGCAGGGCTCCTTCTGGGTGGGGTACGCACAATGAGCAGTTCTTC	CATSRAPSGWGTHNEQFF	.	TRBJ2-1	.	TRBV15
TGTGCCAGCAGTTCCGGTTCGGCGGGAGCGGAGACCCAGTACTTC	CASSSGSAGAETQYF	TRBD2	TRBJ2-5	.	TRBV6-5
TGTGCCAGCAGCCCAGGGACTAGCATCGGGAATGAGCAGTTCTTC	CASSPGTSIGNEQFF	TRBD2	TRBJ2-1	.	TRBV9
TGTGCCAGCAGCTTAGCCCCTTCTCTAGCGGGGTCCTACAATGAGCAGTTCTTC	CASSLAPSLAGSYNEQFF	TRBD2	TRBJ2-1	.	TRBV7-2
TGTGCCAGCAGACCGGAGCGGTGGTCCTACGAGCAGTACTTC	CASRPERWSYEQYF	.	TRBJ2-7	few	TRBV28
TGTGCCGGTTACTTGGGGGAAAAACTGTTTTTT	CAGYLGEKLFF	.	TRBJ1-4	.	TRBV7-9
TGCGCCAGCAGTGAGCAACCGGGACTAGCGGGGGGGCCGAACACCGGGGAGCTGTTTTTT	CASSEQPGLAGGPNTGELFF	TRBD2	TRBJ2-2	.	TRBV10-2
TGTGCCAGCATCGCGATGCTGAGGGACGGGGGCTACACCTTC	CASIAMLRDGGYTF	.	TRBJ1-2	few	TRBV6-1
TGTGCCAGCAGTCCACCCCCGGCGGGAGCGGGAGATACGCAGTATTTT	CASSPPPAGAGDTQYF	TRBD2	TRBJ2-3	.	TRBV6-6
TGTGCCAGCTCCCGTCCTAGCGGGGCAAGCTCCTACAATGAGCAGTTCTTC	CASSRPSGASSYNEQFF	.	TRBJ2-1	.	TRBV21-1
TGTGCCAGCAGTTATGCCTACGACGGAACCGAGCAGTACTTC	CASSYAYDGTEQYF	.	TRBJ2-7	.	TRBV6-6
TGTGCCAGCAGCAGGACAACCGACTCCTACGAGCAGTACTTC	CASSRTTDSYEQYF	.	TRBJ2-7	.	TRBV6-6
TGTGCCATCAGTGATTCCGGGACCGCATTTGATACTTTCTTT	CAISDSGTAFDTFF	.	TRBJ1-1	.	TRBV10-3
TGTGCCAGCAGCACGGGAGACATATCGAACACCGGGGAGCTGTTTTTT	CASSTGDISNTGELFF	.	TRBJ2-2	.	TRBV7-2
TGTGCCAGCATCCCTGGGGGGAGAGGCAATCAGCCCCAGCATTTT	CASIPGGRGNQPQHF	.	TRBJ1-5	.	TRBV28
TGTGCCAGCAGTTTATACGGCAACCCGGGGCAAGAGACCCAGTACTTC	CASSLYGNPGQETQYF	.	TRBJ2-5	.	TRBV28
TGTGCCAGCAGTGACACCGGGACAGGGGTCTATGGCTACACCTTC	CASSDTGTGVYGYTF	TRBD1	TRBJ1-2	.	TRBV6-4
TGTGCCAGTACCCGGGGGAGGGGGAGCTACACCTTC	CASTRGRGSYTF	.	TRBJ1-2	.	TRBV19
TGTGCCAGCAGCCCGCGCCTCGGGACTGACAATGAGCAGTTCTTC	CASSPRLGTDNEQFF	.	TRBJ2-1	once	TRBV13
TGTGCCAGCAGCCCTGGACAGGGGCTCTATGGCTACACCTTC	CASSPGQGLYGYTF	TRBD1	TRBJ1-2	.	TRBV7-9
TGTGCCAGCAGCTTAGGGATGAACACTGAAGCTTTCTTT	CASSLGMNTEAFF	.	TRBJ1-1	.	TRBV7-9
TGTGCCAGTAATACAGGGTCAGACGGCTACACCTTC	CASNTGSDGYTF	.	TRBJ1-2	.	TRBV19
TGTGCCAGCAGCTTCGACGGCCACACAGATACGCAGTATTTT	CASSFDGHTDTQYF	.	TRBJ2-3	.	TRBV11-2
TGTGCCAGCAGTTTGTCGACTAGAGGAAACACCATATATTTT	CASSLSTRGNTIYF	.	TRBJ1-3	.	TRBV28
TGTGCCAGCATAGGGAGATGGACAGGGGGCTTATACTATGGCTACACCTTC	CASIGRWTGGLYYGYTF	TRBD1	TRBJ1-2	.	TRBV28